The 3 T cell receptor beta chains in this list originate from one sample, sequenced in a study of Ad26.COV2.S vaccination and SARS-CoV-2 variants. Treatment defined: approximately 18 received Ad26.COV2.S at low or high dose, single or two shots; 5 received placebo; per-sample allocation not given. Day 63 after the first injection of vaccine or placebo was the sampling time. Using immunoSEQ multiplex PCR, the repertoire was profiled, and TCRdb retains in-frame clones only, with some absent. The sample lists about 400,000 clones; approximately 90% were seen once. The sequences come from peripheral blood, collected in a trial of Ad26.COV2.S vaccine versus placebo. These receptor sequences come from a person between 18 and 59 years old who received the Ad26.COV2.S COVID-19 vaccine or a placebo.

This clone appeared once. The rearrangement uses TRBV9 and TRBJ2-1, with 8 bases that match TRBD1. Germline values: CDR1 SGDLS, CDR2 YYNGEE. After removal of 0 bases from V and 7 bases from J, the junction contained 6 bases not matched to a gene. The CDR3 loop spans 15 amino acids. This CDR3 is CASSVAGRGRNEQFF. The CDR3 bases are TGTGCCAGCAGCGTAGCAGGCAGGGGGCGGAATGAGCAGTTCTTC.

This clone was seen once. V is TRBV12-5 and J is TRBJ1-3; TRBD1 agrees at 9 bases. Per germline, CDR1 LGHNT and CDR2 FRNRAP. This CDR3 comprises 16 residues. V was pared by 4 bases and J by 2 bases, with 6 bases of the junction left unmatched. The CDR3 coding sequence is TGTGCTAGTGGTTCATTACAGGGGGCGCCTGGAAACACCATATATTTT. Translating it yields CASGSLQGAPGNTIYF.

The V gene is TRBV7-8, the J gene TRBJ2-7, with a tentative D call TRBD1 (8 bases). The ends were cut back, 5 bases at V and 6 bases at J, with 20 bases in the middle. Germline V gene sequence: CDR1 SGHVS, CDR2 FQNEAQ. The CDR3 extends over 15 amino acids. CDR3 in DNA: TGTGCCAGCAGCCGAGGGTTACAGGGGGGGATCGAGCAGTACTTC. It codes for CASSRGLQGGIEQYF.